This paragraph reports one T cell receptor beta chain. What it recognizes is unknown. Looked up from germline, CDR1 is MNHGY and CDR2 is SVAAGI. The CDR3 loop spans 15 amino acids. V dropped 0 bases and J dropped 1 base, with 6 bases sitting between them. This record comes from a study of T cells in Graves' hyperthyroidism and ophthalmopathy. Notes on the study in general: For ophthalmopathy, model prediction preceded onset by a median about six months.

There were TCR beta CDR3 regions amplified from RNA transcripts. Carried out on the TCR CDR3, a first-round RT-PCR used the HTBI primer set. TCRdb reprocessed the multiplex PCR reads via MiXCR and lists one record per CDR3 protein. The sample includes around 700,000 distinct CDR3 sequences, approximately 18% of them seen just once. The rearrangement uses TRBV6-9 and TRBJ1-4; possible D gene TRBD1, 5 bases. Material: blood. The sequence came from a woman aged 45-65 years with Graves' hyperthyroidism that later progressed to Graves' ophthalmopathy. CDR3: CASSYSGGTNEKLFF. The CDR3 bases are TGTGCCAGCAGTTATTCGGGGGGAACTAATGAAAAACTGTTTTTT.